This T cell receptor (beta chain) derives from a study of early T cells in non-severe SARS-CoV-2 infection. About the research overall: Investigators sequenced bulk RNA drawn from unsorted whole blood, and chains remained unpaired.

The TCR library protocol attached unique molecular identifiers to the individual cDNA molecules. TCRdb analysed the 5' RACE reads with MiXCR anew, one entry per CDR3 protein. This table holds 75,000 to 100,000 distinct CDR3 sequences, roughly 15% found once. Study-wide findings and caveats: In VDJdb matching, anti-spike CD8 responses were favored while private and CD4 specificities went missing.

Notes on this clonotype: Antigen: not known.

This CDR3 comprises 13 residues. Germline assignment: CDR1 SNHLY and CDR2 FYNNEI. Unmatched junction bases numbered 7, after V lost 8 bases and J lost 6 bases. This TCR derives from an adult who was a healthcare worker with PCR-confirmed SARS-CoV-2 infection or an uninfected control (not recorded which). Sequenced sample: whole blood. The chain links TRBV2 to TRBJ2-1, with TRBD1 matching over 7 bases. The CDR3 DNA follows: TGTGCCAGCGAGGACAGGCTCGTCAATGAGCAGTTCTTC. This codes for CASEDRLVNEQFF.